Below, one T cell receptor beta chain is given with its context. Its antigen is not identified. Positively selected for CCR7, the CD45RO-negative cells used as naive CD8 cells excluded terminally differentiated effector memory CD45RA+ cells. The source of the sample is a study of shared clonotypes between healthy human individuals. Study background: Per-donor plates numbered three CD4 naive, three CD4 memory, two CD8 naive and one CD8 memory. Study-wide results and limits: Rarefaction exposed incomplete sorted-subset sequencing despite large depth. It was the few donors that limited the genetic and exposure-history diversity represented. Compared with clonotypes that all four donors shared, non-shared clonotypes had lower generation probabilities.

Trimming took 6 bases from V and 8 from J; bases not matched to a gene: 3. The CDR3 extends over 12 amino acids. Germline CDR1 ENHRY, CDR2 SYGVKD. Sequenced by immunoSEQ multiplex PCR; TCRdb stores in-frame clones only, minus some. Of roughly 2.1 million clones in the sample, about 92% were seen once. Sequencing used naive CD8+ T cells from PBMCs. This chain uses TRBV10-3 with TRBJ2-1, with 8 bases lining up with TRBD1. The receptor's source is a man younger than 35 in good health. Some clones in this sample may be carry-over from other donors' samples. The DNA of the CDR3 is TGTGCCATCAGCTGGACAGGGTATGAGCAGTTCTTC. Translated: CAISWTGYEQFF.